Ten or more counts support the clone carrying this TCR beta chain. Its antigen is still unknown. These data belong to a study of T cell repertoires in cytomegalovirus infection. With 2 bases removed from V and 2 bases from J, the gap between germline ends came to 13 bases. The V gene's germline CDR1 is SGHTA and CDR2 FQGNSA. The CDR3 runs 15 residues. From the reads, TCRdb called clonotypes with MiXCR, one entry per CDR3 protein. This sample has 150,000 to 200,000 distinct CDR3 sequences, with about 30% found just once. Study-level points and caveats: Cumulated frequencies of public TCR beta families served to identify carriers of CMV plus the relevant HLA. The ex vivo response was dominated by HLA-C-restricted CMV-specific TCR beta clonotypes.

The gene calls are TRBV7-2 and TRBJ2-7, with D hard to call. The sample was PBMCs. This TCR came from a human donor in good health (CMV status not recorded). Some clones in this sample may be carry-over from other donors' samples. CDR3 sequence: CASSLTFGTTYEQYF. In DNA form, the CDR3 reads TGTGCCAGCAGCTTAACATTTGGCACTACCTACGAGCAGTACTTC.